This entry features one T cell receptor beta chain sequence. CDR1 and CDR2 (germline): MNHEY, SVGAGI. V lost 5 bases and J lost 5, with 10 bases in between. The CDR3 runs to 13 residues. This sample is part of a study of blood T cells in healthy people across ages. Next came a second PCR, run for about 7 to 12 cycles, which used a sample-barcoded 5' primer along with a J-beta primer mix. TCRdb re-called the 5' RACE reads through MiXCR, storing one row per CDR3 protein. Among approximately 2,000,000 distinct CDR3 sequences listed, about two fifths were seen once. This receptor was identified in a human donor in good health. Sequenced sample: blood. J is TRBJ1-5 and V is TRBV6-5, with D perhaps TRBD1 (5 bases). CDR3 nucleotides: TGTGCCAGCAGTCAGGGTAATTATCAGCCCCAGCATTTT. Translating gives CASSQGNYQPQHF.